This TCR beta chain was retrieved from a study of cytomegalovirus exposure and HLA in healthy donors. Both 60 Vbeta primers and 13 Jbeta primers went into the PCR. Assay used: immunoSEQ multiplex PCR; TCRdb lists only in-frame clones, some missing. This table lists some 160,000 clones. Study-level points and caveats: It emerged from a later analysis that several of the most significant clusters appeared to be linked to common viral pathogens. The productive fraction for most TCR beta V segments was about 90% or about 30% in an earlier analysis. Researchers reported from a later analysis that most CMV-associated TCR beta chains appeared HLA-restricted. Presence/absence results assume similar sequencing depth per donor, which may not hold.

As to this clone: What it binds is unknown.

The CDR3 consists of 19 residues. Trimming removed 6 bases from V and 0 bases from J; junction bases left unmatched: 15. Germline V gene lookup returns CDR1 SGHRS and CDR2 YFSETQ. This TCR derives from a man under 40 in good health and CMV-seronegative. The sample taken for sequencing was PBMCs. The genes are TRBV5-1 and TRBJ1-2; 12 nucleotides line up with TRBD1. In DNA, the CDR3 is TGCGCCAGCACCCCTCTGGGACAGGGGGCCTTTATAGCTAACTATGGCTACACCTTC. Residues: CASTPLGQGAFIANYGYTF.